Sequencing of this T cell receptor beta chain was carried out in a study of tumor-infiltrating lymphocytes in primary liver carcinoma. Study background: Donors had hepatocellular carcinoma or combined HCC and intrahepatic cholangiocarcinoma. There were tumors of stage T1-T3 N0M0, each 4.2 to 10 cm across.

The sample holds many counts of this clonotype. Blood RNA came from unsorted whole blood; germline DNA was also extracted. Chronic HBV infection, untreated so far, was present in the patients. The ends lost 3 bases at V and 8 bases at J; junction bases unmatched: 16. The germline gives CDR1 MGHRA, CDR2 YSYEKL. The CDR3 loop spans 17 amino acids. The input was around 500 ng total RNA; TCR beta cDNA was made from it with a constant-region primer. Sequencing libraries for TCR beta derived from three nested multiplex PCR rounds that used slightly modified ARM-PCR. TRBV1-TRBV30 forward primers and a C-beta reverse primer were used in the first two PCR rounds, which each ran for around 10 cycles. One entry per CDR3 protein results from TCRdb running MiXCR on the multiplex PCR reads. The sample includes fewer than 350,000 distinct CDR3 sequences, almost 65% of them seen just once.

Sequenced input: peripheral blood. J is TRBJ2-1 and V is TRBV4-1; 7 bases are shared with TRBD2. The source is a man aged 35-49 years with primary liver carcinoma and hepatitis B virus infection. Here the CDR3 DNA reads TGCGCCAGCAGCCACGGGGGTGATGGGAGGGCCAGGTATGAGCAGTTCTTC. Its translation: CASSHGGDGRARYEQFF.